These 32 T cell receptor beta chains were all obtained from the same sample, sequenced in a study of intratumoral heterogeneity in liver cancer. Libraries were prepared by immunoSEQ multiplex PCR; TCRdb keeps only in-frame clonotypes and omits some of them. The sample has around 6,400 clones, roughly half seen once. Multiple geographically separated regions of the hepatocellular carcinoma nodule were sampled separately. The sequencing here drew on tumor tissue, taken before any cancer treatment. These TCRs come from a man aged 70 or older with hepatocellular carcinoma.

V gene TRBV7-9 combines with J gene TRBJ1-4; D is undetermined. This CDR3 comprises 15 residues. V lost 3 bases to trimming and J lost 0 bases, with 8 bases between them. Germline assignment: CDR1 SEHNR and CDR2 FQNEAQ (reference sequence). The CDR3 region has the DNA TGTGCCAGCAGCTTTCCACAGACAACTAATGAAAAACTGTTTTTT. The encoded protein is CASSFPQTTNEKLFF.

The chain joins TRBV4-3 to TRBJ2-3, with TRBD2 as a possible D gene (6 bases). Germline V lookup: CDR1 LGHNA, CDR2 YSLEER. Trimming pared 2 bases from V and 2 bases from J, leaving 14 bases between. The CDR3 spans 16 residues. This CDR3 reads CASSQTRGYTTDTQYF. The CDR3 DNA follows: TGCGCCAGCAGCCAAACGCGGGGATACACCACAGATACGCAGTATTTT.

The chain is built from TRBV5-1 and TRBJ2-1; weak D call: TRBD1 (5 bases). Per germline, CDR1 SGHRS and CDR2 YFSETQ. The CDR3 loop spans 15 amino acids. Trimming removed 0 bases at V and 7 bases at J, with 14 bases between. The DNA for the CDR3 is TGCGCCAGCAGCTTGGGGCAGGGTCTGATGAATGAGCAGTTCTTC. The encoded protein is CASSLGQGLMNEQFF.

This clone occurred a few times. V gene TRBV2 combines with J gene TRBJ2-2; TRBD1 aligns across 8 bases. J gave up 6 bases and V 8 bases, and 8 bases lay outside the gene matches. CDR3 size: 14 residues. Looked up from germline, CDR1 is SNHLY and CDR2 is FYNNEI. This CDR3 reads CASGRQGFPGELFF. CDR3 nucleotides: TGTGCCAGCGGTAGACAGGGGTTCCCCGGGGAGCTGTTTTTT.

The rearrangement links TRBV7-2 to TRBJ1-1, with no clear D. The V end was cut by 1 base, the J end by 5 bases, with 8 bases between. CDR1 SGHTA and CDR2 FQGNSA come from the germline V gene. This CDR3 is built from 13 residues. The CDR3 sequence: CASSLGIRTEAFF. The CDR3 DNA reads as TGTGCCAGCAGCTTAGGGATTAGGACTGAAGCTTTCTTT.

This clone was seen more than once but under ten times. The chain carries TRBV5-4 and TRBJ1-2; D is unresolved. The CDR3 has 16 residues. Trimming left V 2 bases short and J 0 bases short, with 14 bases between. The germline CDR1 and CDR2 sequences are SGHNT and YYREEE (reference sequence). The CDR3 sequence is CASSLAGRLSNYGYTF. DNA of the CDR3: TGTGCCAGCAGCTTAGCGGGGAGGTTGTCTAACTATGGCTACACCTTC.

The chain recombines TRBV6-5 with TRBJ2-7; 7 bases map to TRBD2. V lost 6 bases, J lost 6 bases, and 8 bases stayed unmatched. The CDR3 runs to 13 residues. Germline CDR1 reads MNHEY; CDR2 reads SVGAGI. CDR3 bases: TGTGCCAGCAGCGCGGGACTACTCGGCGAGCAGTACGTC. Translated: CASSAGLLGEQYV.

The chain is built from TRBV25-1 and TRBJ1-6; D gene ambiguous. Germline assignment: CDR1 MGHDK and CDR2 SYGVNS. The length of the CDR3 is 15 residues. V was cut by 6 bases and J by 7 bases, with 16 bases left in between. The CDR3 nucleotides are TGTGCCAGCAGCAACGACATTTCGTCAAATTCACCCCTCCACTTT. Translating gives CASSNDISSNSPLHF.

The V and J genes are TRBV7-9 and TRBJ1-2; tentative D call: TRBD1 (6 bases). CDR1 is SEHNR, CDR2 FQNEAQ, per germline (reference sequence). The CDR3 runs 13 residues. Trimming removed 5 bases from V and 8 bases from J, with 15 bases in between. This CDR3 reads CASSPQGSRGYTF. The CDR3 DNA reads TGTGCCAGCAGCCCCCAGGGGTCTCGGGGCTACACCTTC.

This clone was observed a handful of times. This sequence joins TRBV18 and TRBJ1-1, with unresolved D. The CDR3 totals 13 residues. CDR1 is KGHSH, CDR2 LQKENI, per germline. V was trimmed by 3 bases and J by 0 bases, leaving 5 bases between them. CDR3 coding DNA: TGTGCCAGCTCACCTTCTATGAACACTGAAGCTTTCTTT. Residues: CASSPSMNTEAFF.

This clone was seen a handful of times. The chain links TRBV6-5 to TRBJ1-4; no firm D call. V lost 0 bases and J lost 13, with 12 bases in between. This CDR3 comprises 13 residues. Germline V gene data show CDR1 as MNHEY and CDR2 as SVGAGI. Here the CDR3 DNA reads TGTGCCAGCAGTTACTCAGGGTGGGGTATACTGTTTTTT. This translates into CASSYSGWGILFF.

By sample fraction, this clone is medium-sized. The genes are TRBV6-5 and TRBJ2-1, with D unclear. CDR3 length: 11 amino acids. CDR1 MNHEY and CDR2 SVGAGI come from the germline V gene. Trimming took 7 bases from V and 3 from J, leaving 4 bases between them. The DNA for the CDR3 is TGTGCCAGCAACCGCTACAATGAGCAGTTCTTC. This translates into CASNRYNEQFF.

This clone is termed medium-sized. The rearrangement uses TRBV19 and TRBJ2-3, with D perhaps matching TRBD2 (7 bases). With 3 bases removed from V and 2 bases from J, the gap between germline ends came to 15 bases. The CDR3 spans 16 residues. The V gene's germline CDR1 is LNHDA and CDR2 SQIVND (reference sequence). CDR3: CASSILTGGHTDTQYF. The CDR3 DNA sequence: TGTGCCAGTAGTATTCTAACCGGGGGGCACACAGATACGCAGTATTTT.

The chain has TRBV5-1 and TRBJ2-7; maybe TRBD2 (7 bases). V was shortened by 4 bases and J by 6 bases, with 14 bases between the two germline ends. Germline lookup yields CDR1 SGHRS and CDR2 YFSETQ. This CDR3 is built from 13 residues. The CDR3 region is CASSEGGGAEQYF. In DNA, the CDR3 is TGCGCCAGCAGCGAAGGGGGGGGAGCCGAGCAGTACTTC. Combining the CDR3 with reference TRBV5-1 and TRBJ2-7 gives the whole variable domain KAGVTQTPRYLIKTRGQQVTLSCSPISGHRSVSWYQQTPGQGLQFLFEYFSETQRNKGNFPGRFSGRQFSNSRSEMNVSTLELGDSALYLCASSEGGGAEQYFGPGTRLTVT.

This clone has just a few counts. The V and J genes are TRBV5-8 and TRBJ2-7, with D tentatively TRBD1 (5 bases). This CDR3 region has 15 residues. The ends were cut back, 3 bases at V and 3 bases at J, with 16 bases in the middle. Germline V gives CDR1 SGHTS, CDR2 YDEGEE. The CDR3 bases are TGTGCCAGCAGCTCACCATCAGGGTACGGCTACGAGCAGTACTTC. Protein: CASSSPSGYGYEQYF.

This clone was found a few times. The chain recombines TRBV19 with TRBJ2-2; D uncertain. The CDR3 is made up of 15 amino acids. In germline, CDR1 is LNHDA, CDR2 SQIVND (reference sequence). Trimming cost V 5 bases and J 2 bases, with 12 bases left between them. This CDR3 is CASSPWTSNTGELFF. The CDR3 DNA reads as TGTGCCAGTAGTCCGTGGACCTCCAACACCGGGGAGCTGTTTTTT. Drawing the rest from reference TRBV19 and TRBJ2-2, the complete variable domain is DGGITQSPKYLFRKEGQNVTLSCEQNLNHDAMYWYRQDPGQGLRLIYYSQIVNDFQKGDIAEGYSVSREKKESFPLTVTSAQKNPTAFYLCASSPWTSNTGELFFGEGSRLTVL.

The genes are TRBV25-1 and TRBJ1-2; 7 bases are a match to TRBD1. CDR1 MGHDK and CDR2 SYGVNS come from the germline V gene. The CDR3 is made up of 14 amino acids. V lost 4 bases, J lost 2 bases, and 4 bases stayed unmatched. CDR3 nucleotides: TGTGCCAGCAGTGGCGGGACAGCAAACTATGGCTACACCTTC. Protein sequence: CASSGGTANYGYTF.

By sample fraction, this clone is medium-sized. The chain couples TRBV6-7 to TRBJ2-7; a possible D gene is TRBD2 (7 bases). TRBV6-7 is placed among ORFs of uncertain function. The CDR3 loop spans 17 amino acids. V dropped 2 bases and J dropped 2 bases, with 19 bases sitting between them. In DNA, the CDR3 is TGTGCCAGCAGTTACCACGAGGGGGAGGGGTTAACCTACGAGCAGTACGTC. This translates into CASSYHEGEGLTYEQYV.

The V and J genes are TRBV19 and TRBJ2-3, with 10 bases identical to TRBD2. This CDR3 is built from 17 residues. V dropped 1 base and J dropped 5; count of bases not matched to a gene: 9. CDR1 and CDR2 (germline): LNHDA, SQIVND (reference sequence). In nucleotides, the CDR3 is TGTGCCAGTAGTATAGCCCAGTCTAGCGGGGGTCGAGATACGCAGTATTTT. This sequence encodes CASSIAQSSGGRDTQYF.

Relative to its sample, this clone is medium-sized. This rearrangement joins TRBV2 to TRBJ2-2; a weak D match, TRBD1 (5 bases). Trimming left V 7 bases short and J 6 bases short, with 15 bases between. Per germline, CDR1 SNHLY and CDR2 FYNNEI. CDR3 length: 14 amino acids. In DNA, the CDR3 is TGTGCCAGCACCGAAGGGGTGGGGTCCGGGGAGCTGTTTTTT. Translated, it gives CASTEGVGSGELFF.

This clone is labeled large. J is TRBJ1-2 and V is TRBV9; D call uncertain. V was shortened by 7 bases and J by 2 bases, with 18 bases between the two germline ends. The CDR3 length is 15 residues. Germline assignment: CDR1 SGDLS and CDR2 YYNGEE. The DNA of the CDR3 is TGTGCCAGCCGCGGGCGCCGGGAACCAAACTATGGCTACACCTTC. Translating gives CASRGRREPNYGYTF.

CDR3 sequence: CATSPGWGAPTDTQYF. The CDR3 DNA reads TGTGCCACCAGCCCCGGGTGGGGGGCCCCCACAGATACGCAGTATTTT. V gene TRBV27 combines with J gene TRBJ2-3, with D perhaps assigned TRBD1 or TRBD2 (6 bases each). Trimming cost V 10 bases and J 2 bases, with 22 bases left between them. CDR1 MNHEY and CDR2 SMNVEV come from the germline V gene (reference sequence). The CDR3 is 16 amino acids.

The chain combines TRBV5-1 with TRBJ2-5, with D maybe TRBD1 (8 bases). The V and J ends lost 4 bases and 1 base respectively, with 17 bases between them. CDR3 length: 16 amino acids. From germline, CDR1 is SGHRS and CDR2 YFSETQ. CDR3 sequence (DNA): TGCGCCAGCAGCGGCGGGAGACAGGGGACCCAAGAGACCCAGTACTTC. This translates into CASSGGRQGTQETQYF. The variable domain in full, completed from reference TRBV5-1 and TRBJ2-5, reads KAGVTQTPRYLIKTRGQQVTLSCSPISGHRSVSWYQQTPGQGLQFLFEYFSETQRNKGNFPGRFSGRQFSNSRSEMNVSTLELGDSALYLCASSGGRQGTQETQYFGPGTRLLVL.

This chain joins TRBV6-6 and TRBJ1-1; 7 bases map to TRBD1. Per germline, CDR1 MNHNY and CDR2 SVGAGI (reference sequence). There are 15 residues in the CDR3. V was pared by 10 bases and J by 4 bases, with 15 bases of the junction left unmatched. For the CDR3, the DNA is TGTGCCACCAGCGGCAGGGGGGGTCGGGTCACTGAAGCTTTCTTT. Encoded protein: CATSGRGGRVTEAFF.

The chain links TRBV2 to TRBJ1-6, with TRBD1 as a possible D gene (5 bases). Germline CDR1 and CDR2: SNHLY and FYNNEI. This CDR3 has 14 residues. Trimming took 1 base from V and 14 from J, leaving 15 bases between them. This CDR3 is CASSEDAGPRTLHF. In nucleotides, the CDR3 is TGTGCCAGCAGTGAAGATGCGGGGCCGAGAACCCTCCACTTT.

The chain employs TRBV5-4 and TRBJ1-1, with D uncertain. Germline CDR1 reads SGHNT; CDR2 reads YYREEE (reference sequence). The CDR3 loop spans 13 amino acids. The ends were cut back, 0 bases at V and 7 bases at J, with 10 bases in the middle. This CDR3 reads CASSLERTSEAFF. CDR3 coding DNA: TGTGCCAGCAGCTTGGAGCGGACCAGTGAAGCTTTCTTT.

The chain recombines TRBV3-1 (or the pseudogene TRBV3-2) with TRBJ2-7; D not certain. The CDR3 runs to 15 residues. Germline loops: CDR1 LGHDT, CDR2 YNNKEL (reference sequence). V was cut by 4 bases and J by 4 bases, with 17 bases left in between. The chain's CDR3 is CASSPPGSAAYEQYV. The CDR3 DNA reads TGTGCCAGCAGCCCCCCGGGCAGTGCAGCGTACGAGCAGTACGTC.

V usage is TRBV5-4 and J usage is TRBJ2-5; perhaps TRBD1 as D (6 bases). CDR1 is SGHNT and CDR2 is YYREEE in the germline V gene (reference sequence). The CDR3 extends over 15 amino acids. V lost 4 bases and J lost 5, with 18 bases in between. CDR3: CASSAGTTRGETQYF. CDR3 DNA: TGTGCCAGCAGCGCCGGGACCACAAGGGGGGAGACCCAGTACTTC.

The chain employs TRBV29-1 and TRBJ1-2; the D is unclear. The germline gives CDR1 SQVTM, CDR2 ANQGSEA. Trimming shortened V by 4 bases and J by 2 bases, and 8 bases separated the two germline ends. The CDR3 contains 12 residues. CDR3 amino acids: CSVGQANYGYTF. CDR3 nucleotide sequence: TGCAGCGTTGGGCAGGCCAACTATGGCTACACCTTC.

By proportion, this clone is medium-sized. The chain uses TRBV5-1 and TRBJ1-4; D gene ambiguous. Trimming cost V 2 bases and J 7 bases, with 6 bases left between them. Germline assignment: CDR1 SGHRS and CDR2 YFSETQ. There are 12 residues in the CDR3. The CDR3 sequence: CASSFRGEKLFF. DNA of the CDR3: TGCGCCAGCAGCTTCCGAGGTGAAAAACTGTTTTTT.

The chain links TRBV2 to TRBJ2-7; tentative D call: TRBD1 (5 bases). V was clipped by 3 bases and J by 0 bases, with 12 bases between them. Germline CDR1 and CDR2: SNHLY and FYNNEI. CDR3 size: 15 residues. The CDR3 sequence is CASSDAPGSSYEQYV. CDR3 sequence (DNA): TGTGCCAGCAGTGATGCTCCAGGGTCCTCCTACGAGCAGTACGTC.

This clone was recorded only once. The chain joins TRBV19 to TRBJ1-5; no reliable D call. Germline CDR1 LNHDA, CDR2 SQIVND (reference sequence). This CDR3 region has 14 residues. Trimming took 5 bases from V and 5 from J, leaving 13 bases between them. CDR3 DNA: TGTGCCAGTAGTCAGTTTTCGTGGGATCAGCCCCAGCATTTT. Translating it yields CASSQFSWDQPQHF.